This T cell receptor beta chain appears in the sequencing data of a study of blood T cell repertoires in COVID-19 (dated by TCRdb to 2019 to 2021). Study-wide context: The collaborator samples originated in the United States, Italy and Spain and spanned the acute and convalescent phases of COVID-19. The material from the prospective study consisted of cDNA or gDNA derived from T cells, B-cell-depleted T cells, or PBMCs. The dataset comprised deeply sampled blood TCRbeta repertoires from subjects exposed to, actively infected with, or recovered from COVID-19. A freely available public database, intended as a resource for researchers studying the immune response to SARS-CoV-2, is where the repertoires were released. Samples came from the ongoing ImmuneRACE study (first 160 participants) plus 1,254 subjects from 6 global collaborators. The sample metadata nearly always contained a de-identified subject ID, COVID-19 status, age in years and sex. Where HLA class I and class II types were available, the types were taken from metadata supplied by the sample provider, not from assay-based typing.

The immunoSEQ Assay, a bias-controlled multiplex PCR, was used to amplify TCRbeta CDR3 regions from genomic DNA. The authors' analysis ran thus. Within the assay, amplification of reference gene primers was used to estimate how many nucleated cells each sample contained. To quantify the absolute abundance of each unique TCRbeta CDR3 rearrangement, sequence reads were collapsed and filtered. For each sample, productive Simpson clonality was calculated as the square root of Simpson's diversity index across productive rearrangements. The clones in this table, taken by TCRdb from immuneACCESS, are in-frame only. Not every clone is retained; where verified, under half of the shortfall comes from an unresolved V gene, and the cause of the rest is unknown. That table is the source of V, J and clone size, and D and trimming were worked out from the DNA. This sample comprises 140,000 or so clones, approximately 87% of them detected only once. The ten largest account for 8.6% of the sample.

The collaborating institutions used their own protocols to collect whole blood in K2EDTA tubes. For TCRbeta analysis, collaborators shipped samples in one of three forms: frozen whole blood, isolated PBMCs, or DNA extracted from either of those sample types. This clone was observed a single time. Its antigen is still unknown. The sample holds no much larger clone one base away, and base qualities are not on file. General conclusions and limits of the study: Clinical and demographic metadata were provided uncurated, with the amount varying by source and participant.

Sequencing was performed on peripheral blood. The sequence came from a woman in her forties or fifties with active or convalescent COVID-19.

The bases read TGTGCCAGCAGGGGACAGGGGCAGGGAAACTATGGCTACACCTTC. It translates to CASRGQGQGNYGYTF. The rearrangement combines TRBV28 with TRBJ1-2, with 10 bases in between that match TRBD1. Inclusive of the bounding cysteine and phenylalanine, the CDR3 is 15 residues long. Of the read, only the CDR3 DNA is kept; its 45 bases are in frame from base 1. CDR1 MDHEN and CDR2 SYDVKM were looked up in the germline V gene. V is pruned by 6 bases and J by 2 bases, leaving 6 bases of the junction without a gene match.